Reported below is one TCR beta chain. Per the authors' pipeline: Nucleated cell counts were estimated from reference gene primer amplification. Clones were sequenced by immunoSEQ multiplex PCR, and TCRdb holds only the in-frame ones, with some missing. V and J calls and clone size are as listed in that table; D and trimming were resolved from the DNA. The top ten clones hold approximately 12% of a sample with roughly 200,000 clones, roughly 80% of them seen once. Those enrolled, adults aged about 18 to 89 years, came from about two dozen US areas. This CDR3 has 14 amino acids. Germline CDR1 reads SGDLS; CDR2 reads YYNGEE. Losses at the gene ends were 2 bases for V and 4 bases for J; bases not matched to a gene: 6. This sample was included in a study of blood T cell repertoires in COVID-19. As for the study in general: Samples representing acute and convalescent COVID-19 were sourced from the United States, Italy and Spain. PBMCs, B-cell-depleted T cells, or T cells provided the cDNA or gDNA that made up the material.

This TCR was sampled from a man aged 40-49 years who had recovered from COVID-19. The sequenced sample consisted of PBMCs or T cells enriched from blood (not recorded which). The chain is built from TRBV9 and TRBJ2-7; TRBD1 aligns across 7 bases. This CDR3 is CASSVTGVAYEQYF. The CDR3, as DNA: TGTGCCAGCAGCGTTACAGGGGTAGCGTACGAGCAGTACTTC.